At least ten counts were recorded for the clone carrying this T cell receptor (beta chain). The trim removed 6 bases at V and 7 bases at J, leaving 8 bases unmatched. The CDR3 extends over 14 amino acids. Germline CDR1 MNHEY, CDR2 SMNVEV (reference sequence). The data were taken from a study of neurological immune-mediated disorders. Via MiXCR, TCRdb re-called the 5' RACE reads, giving one row per CDR3 protein. This table has roughly 76,000 distinct CDR3 sequences, around 3% appearing once. The chain employs TRBV27 and TRBJ1-5; 8 bases are a match to TRBD1. This clonotype was obtained from a woman aged 45-60 years with multiple sclerosis. The sample consisted of PBMCs. CDR3 sequence reads: CASRRTGIRQPQHF. The CDR3, as DNA: TGTGCCAGCAGGCGGACAGGGATTAGGCAGCCCCAGCATTTT.